One sample yielded the 29 T cell receptor beta chains listed below, sequenced in a study of high-grade serous ovarian cancer treatment subgroups. Tumor samples were obtained before definitive surgery or chemotherapy. The repertoire was sequenced with immunoSEQ multiplex PCR; TCRdb's copy has only in-frame clones and lacks some. The sample includes 1,500 to 2,000 clones, around 72% of them seen just once. Sequencing was carried out using tumor tissue. These TCRs come from a human donor with high-grade serous ovarian cancer.

This chain connects TRBV5-1 to TRBJ2-1; D might be TRBD1 or TRBD2, each matching 5 bases. With 4 bases removed from V and 8 bases from J, the gap between germline ends came to 22 bases. Per germline, CDR1 SGHRS and CDR2 YFSETQ. The CDR3 contains 16 residues. In DNA form, the CDR3 reads TGCGCCAGCAGCCCCCGGGGCCACCCGAAGTTTGATGAGCAGTTCTTC. It yields the protein CASSPRGHPKFDEQFF.

This chain links TRBV14 with TRBJ2-1; 9 bases map to TRBD2. V was pared by 4 bases and J by 5 bases, with 6 bases of the junction left unmatched. This CDR3 has 15 amino acids. Germline values: CDR1 SGHDN, CDR2 FVKESK. The CDR3 reads CASSPQTSGNNEQFF. The DNA of the CDR3 is TGTGCCAGCAGCCCCCAGACTAGCGGAAACAATGAGCAGTTCTTC.

The chain uses TRBV4-3 and TRBJ2-5, with D possibly being TRBD1 or TRBD2 (6 bases each). The CDR3 length is 17 residues. Deletions cut 2 bases from V and 5 bases from J, with 21 bases between. Germline lookup yields CDR1 LGHNA and CDR2 YSLEER. In DNA, the CDR3 is TGCGCCAGCAGCCAAACCATGGGGAAGGGGGGCGGGGAGACCCAGTACTTC. It yields the protein CASSQTMGKGGGETQYF.

This sequence joins TRBV28 and TRBJ1-5; D is unresolved. There are 14 residues in the CDR3. The ends were cut back, 6 bases at V and 5 bases at J, with 14 bases in the middle. Germline V gene lookup returns CDR1 MDHEN and CDR2 SYDVKM. The CDR3 DNA follows: TGTGCCAGCAGGGATGGGTTGGCTCATCAGCCCCAGCATTTT. Translating it yields CASRDGLAHQPQHF.

The CDR3 sequence: CASSDRGPLASWAETQYF. The DNA of the CDR3 is TGTGCCAGCAGTGATAGGGGCCCTCTAGCGTCTTGGGCAGAGACCCAGTACTTC. The rearrangement links TRBV2 to TRBJ2-5; weak D call: TRBD2 (6 bases). V was clipped by 3 bases and J by 4 bases, with 24 bases between them. The CDR3 loop spans 18 amino acids. Germline V gives CDR1 SNHLY, CDR2 FYNNEI.

The chain combines TRBV25-1 with TRBJ2-1, with 9 bases identical to TRBD2. The CDR3 length is 17 residues. Losses at the gene ends were 6 bases for V and 4 bases for J; bases not matched to a gene: 13. The germline V gene encodes CDR1 MGHDK and CDR2 SYGVNS. The CDR3 spells CASSPPARSGRYNEQFF. The CDR3 nucleotides are TGTGCCAGCAGCCCCCCTGCGAGGAGCGGGAGGTACAATGAGCAGTTCTTC.

This chain joins TRBV7-9 and TRBJ2-1; no clear D gene. Trimming took 1 base from V and 2 from J, leaving 12 bases between them. The CDR3 sequence is 16 residues long. Germline assignment: CDR1 SEHNR and CDR2 FQNEAQ (reference sequence). The CDR3 DNA reads as TGTGCCAGCAGCTTAGAAGAGTGGACCGCCTACAATGAGCAGTTCTTC. It codes for CASSLEEWTAYNEQFF.

This rearrangement joins TRBV6-5 to TRBJ1-1; D remains ambiguous. CDR1 is MNHEY, CDR2 SVGAGI, per germline. CDR3 size: 13 residues. With 3 bases removed from V and 1 base from J, the gap between germline ends came to 6 bases. The CDR3 DNA reads as TGTGCCAGCAGTTATTTCCCGAACACTGAAGCTTTCTTT. Its translation is CASSYFPNTEAFF.

This sequence joins TRBV4-2 and TRBJ2-3, with D perhaps matching TRBD2 (5 bases). The germline CDR1 and CDR2 sequences are LGHNA and YNFKEQ. Trimming pared 0 bases from V and 0 bases from J, leaving 13 bases between. The CDR3 runs to 17 residues. The CDR3 sequence: CASSQDLYGESTDTQYF. The DNA of the CDR3 is TGTGCCAGCAGCCAAGACTTATACGGGGAAAGCACAGATACGCAGTATTTT.

This clone is labeled as large. The V and J genes are TRBV4-1 and TRBJ2-7; the D call may be TRBD1 or TRBD2 (5 bases each). With 4 bases removed from V and 2 bases from J, the gap between germline ends came to 12 bases. The CDR3 length is 14 residues. Germline assignment: CDR1 MGHRA and CDR2 YSYEKL. The CDR3 is CASSPRDDAYEQYF. As DNA, the CDR3 is TGCGCCAGCAGCCCCCGGGACGATGCCTACGAGCAGTACTTC.

Written as DNA, the CDR3 is TGTGCCAGCGCCCGAGGGTTCAGCGATGAGCAGTTCTTC. Its protein product is CASARGFSDEQFF. The rearrangement links TRBV6-5 to TRBJ2-1; D may be TRBD2 (5 bases). V lost 8 bases to trimming and J lost 8 bases, with 16 bases between them. CDR1 is MNHEY, CDR2 SVGAGI, per germline. The CDR3 is 13 amino acids.

V gene TRBV19 combines with J gene TRBJ1-5; 8 bases agree with TRBD1. The V gene end was trimmed by 3 bases and the J gene end by 6 bases; junction bases not matched to a gene: 7. This CDR3 is built from 15 residues. The germline V gene has CDR1 LNHDA and CDR2 SQIVND (reference sequence). CDR3 bases: TGTGCCAGTAGTATGTCTGACAGGGGTGTTCAGCCCCAGCATTTT. Amino acids: CASSMSDRGVQPQHF.

The V gene is TRBV27, the J gene TRBJ2-7; TRBD2 agrees at 7 bases. Trimming removed 0 bases from V and 3 bases from J; junction bases left unmatched: 5. CDR1 is MNHEY, CDR2 SMNVEV, per germline (reference sequence). The CDR3 is 15 residues long. The CDR3 sequence: CASSLSGGLDYEQYF. The CDR3 nucleotides are TGTGCCAGCAGTTTATCCGGCGGACTAGACTACGAGCAGTACTTC.

The V gene is TRBV6-4, the J gene TRBJ2-3; 8 bases line up with TRBD1. Germline V gives CDR1 MRHNA, CDR2 SNTAGT. The ends lost 7 bases at V and 3 bases at J; junction bases unmatched: 12. This CDR3 is built from 16 residues. The CDR3 nucleotides are TGTGCCAGCAAGGATACCCGTCAGGGGGCGACAGATACGCAGTATTTT. It is translated as CASKDTRQGATDTQYF.

This clone was observed a handful of times. The chain has TRBV30 and TRBJ1-2; D is unclear. V gave up 3 bases and J gave up 3 bases, with 5 bases separating them. The CDR3 is 11 amino acids. In germline, CDR1 is GTSNPN, CDR2 SVGIG (reference sequence). In nucleotides, the CDR3 is TGTGCCTGGAGAGCTTACTATGGCTACACCTTC. Amino acids: CAWRAYYGYTF.

This chain joins TRBV9 and TRBJ2-1; TRBD2 matches at 8 bases. V was pared by 0 bases and J by 5 bases, with 7 bases of the junction left unmatched. This CDR3 has 16 amino acids. The germline gives CDR1 SGDLS, CDR2 YYNGEE. As DNA, the CDR3 is TGTGCCAGCAGCGTAGAAGGACTAGCTCTGGACAATGAGCAGTTCTTC. As protein: CASSVEGLALDNEQFF.

The genes are TRBV9 and TRBJ2-1; 9 bases are a match to TRBD2. V lost 5 bases, J lost 0 bases, and 9 bases stayed unmatched. Germline V gene data show CDR1 as SGDLS and CDR2 as YYNGEE. The CDR3 consists of 17 residues. The DNA of the CDR3 is TGTGCCAGCAGTAGGGCTAGCGGGACGAGCTCCTACAATGAGCAGTTCTTC. Its translation: CASSRASGTSSYNEQFF.

The rearrangement links TRBV7-9 to TRBJ2-3; the D is unclear. Germline V gene data show CDR1 as SEHNR and CDR2 as FQNEAQ (reference sequence). V was cut by 10 bases and J by 0 bases, with 17 bases left in between. The CDR3 runs 15 residues. The CDR3 sequence is CATEDGRPSTDTQYF. The CDR3 nucleotides read TGTGCCACCGAGGACGGACGGCCTAGCACAGATACGCAGTATTTT.

This chain joins TRBV2 and TRBJ2-3, with 8 bases fitting TRBD2. The germline gives CDR1 SNHLY, CDR2 FYNNEI. V was pared by 3 bases and J by 0 bases, with 5 bases of the junction left unmatched. There are 16 residues in the CDR3. The CDR3 region is CASSDAGGPSTDTQYF. The CDR3 region has the DNA TGTGCCAGCAGTGATGCGGGGGGCCCCAGCACAGATACGCAGTATTTT.

The chain uses TRBV28 and TRBJ1-5; 9 bases fit TRBD1. Germline loops: CDR1 MDHEN, CDR2 SYDVKM. Germline trimming cut 5 bases from V and 4 bases from J; bases unmatched to any gene: 6. The CDR3 consists of 15 residues. CDR3 sequence: CASSLPGTGNQPQHF. The CDR3, as DNA: TGTGCCAGCAGTCTACCCGGGACAGGGAATCAGCCCCAGCATTTT.

This sequence joins TRBV7-3 and TRBJ2-1; 8 bases agree with TRBD1. The CDR3 sequence is 14 residues long. The trim removed 5 bases at V and 8 bases at J, leaving 8 bases unmatched. From germline, CDR1 is SGHTA and CDR2 FQGTGA. The CDR3 sequence: CASSARTGSYEQFF. The CDR3 region has the DNA TGTGCCAGCAGCGCGCGGACAGGGAGCTATGAGCAGTTCTTC.

The chain couples TRBV6-5 to TRBJ2-7, with TRBD2 matching 9 bases. V shed 2 bases and J 1 base; nucleotides not matched to a gene: 3. The CDR3 consists of 15 residues. Germline CDR1 is MNHEY and CDR2 is SVGAGI. CDR3 sequence reads: CASSYRTSESYEQYF. In DNA, the CDR3 is TGTGCCAGCAGTTACAGGACTAGCGAGTCCTACGAGCAGTACTTC.

The V and J genes are TRBV5-4 and TRBJ2-1; 7 bases match TRBD2. Germline trimming cut 0 bases from V and 1 base from J; bases unmatched to any gene: 10. Germline assignment: CDR1 SGHNT and CDR2 YYREEE (reference sequence). This CDR3 is 18 amino acids long. Here the CDR3 reads CASSLAYSSGGSYNEQFF. The CDR3 DNA sequence: TGTGCCAGCAGCTTGGCCTATTCTAGCGGAGGATCCTACAATGAGCAGTTCTTC.

This chain connects TRBV28 to TRBJ1-1, with 10 bases lining up with TRBD1. Germline V gene lookup returns CDR1 MDHEN and CDR2 SYDVKM. There are 14 residues in the CDR3. Germline trimming cut 6 bases from V and 9 bases from J; bases unmatched to any gene: 10. This chain's CDR3 is CASSKIPTGGKAFF. CDR3 bases: TGTGCCAGCAGCAAAATTCCGACAGGGGGCAAAGCTTTCTTT.

The V and J genes are TRBV10-3 and TRBJ2-1; D remains unclear. This CDR3 spans 13 amino acids. Germline V gene lookup returns CDR1 ENHRY and CDR2 SYGVKD. V gave up 6 bases and J gave up 1 base, with 7 bases separating them. The CDR3 region is CAISTGSYNEQFF. The CDR3 nucleotides read TGTGCCATCAGCACCGGTTCCTACAATGAGCAGTTCTTC.

This sequence joins TRBV5-1 and TRBJ2-1; D gene unclear. Trimming cost V 0 bases and J 0 bases, with 7 bases left between them. Germline V gene lookup returns CDR1 SGHRS and CDR2 YFSETQ. CDR3 length: 15 residues. CDR3: CASSLERVSYNEQFF. The CDR3, as DNA: TGCGCCAGCAGCTTGGAAAGGGTCTCCTACAATGAGCAGTTCTTC.

This chain uses TRBV5-1 with TRBJ2-3, with D possibly TRBD2 on 6 matching bases. Trimming removed 6 bases at V and 0 bases at J, with 11 bases between. The CDR3 is 14 amino acids. Per germline, CDR1 SGHRS and CDR2 YFSETQ. CDR3 residues: CASNRDSSTDTQYF. The CDR3 nucleotides are TGCGCCAGCAACCGGGACTCAAGCACAGATACGCAGTATTTT. The variable domain in full, completed from reference TRBV5-1 and TRBJ2-3, reads KAGVTQTPRYLIKTRGQQVTLSCSPISGHRSVSWYQQTPGQGLQFLFEYFSETQRNKGNFPGRFSGRQFSNSRSEMNVSTLELGDSALYLCASNRDSSTDTQYFGPGTRLTVL.

This clone was picked up a small number of times. The chain is built from TRBV19 and TRBJ2-2, with unresolved D. With 7 bases removed from V and 5 bases from J, the gap between germline ends came to 8 bases. This CDR3 is built from 12 residues. CDR1 LNHDA and CDR2 SQIVND come from the germline V gene (reference sequence). The DNA for the CDR3 is TGTGCCAGTATCCCCAATACCGGGGAGCTGTTTTTT. Amino acid sequence: CASIPNTGELFF. Supplemented by reference TRBV19 and TRBJ2-2, the full variable domain reads DGGITQSPKYLFRKEGQNVTLSCEQNLNHDAMYWYRQDPGQGLRLIYYSQIVNDFQKGDIAEGYSVSREKKESFPLTVTSAQKNPTAFYLCASIPNTGELFFGEGSRLTVL.

The gene calls are TRBV27 and TRBJ2-5; the D is unclear. This CDR3 region has 13 residues. Trimming left V 5 bases short and J 5 bases short, with 12 bases between. Germline assignment: CDR1 MNHEY and CDR2 SMNVEV (reference sequence). This CDR3 reads CASSHGPWETQYF. The CDR3 DNA reads TGTGCCAGCAGTCACGGACCGTGGGAGACCCAGTACTTC.